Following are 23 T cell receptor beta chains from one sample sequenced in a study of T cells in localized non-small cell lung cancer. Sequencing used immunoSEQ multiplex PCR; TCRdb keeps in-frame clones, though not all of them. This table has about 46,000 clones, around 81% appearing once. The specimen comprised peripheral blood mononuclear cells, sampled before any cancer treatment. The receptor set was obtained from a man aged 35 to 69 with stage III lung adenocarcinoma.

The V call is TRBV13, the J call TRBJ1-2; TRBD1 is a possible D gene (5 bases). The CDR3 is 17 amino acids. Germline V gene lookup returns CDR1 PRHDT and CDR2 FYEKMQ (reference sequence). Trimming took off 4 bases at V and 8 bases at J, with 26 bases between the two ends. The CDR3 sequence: CASSSIHPGLEDWGYTF. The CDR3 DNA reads TGTGCCAGCAGCTCGATCCACCCGGGACTCGAAGATTGGGGCTACACCTTC.

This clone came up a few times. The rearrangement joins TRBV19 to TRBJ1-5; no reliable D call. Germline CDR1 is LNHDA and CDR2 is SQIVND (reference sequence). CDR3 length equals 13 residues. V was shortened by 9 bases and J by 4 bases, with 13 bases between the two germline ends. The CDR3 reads CASRRSGNQPQHF. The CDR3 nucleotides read TGTGCCAGCAGACGGTCTGGGAATCAGCCCCAGCATTTT. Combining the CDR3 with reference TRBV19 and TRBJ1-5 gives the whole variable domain DGGITQSPKYLFRKEGQNVTLSCEQNLNHDAMYWYRQDPGQGLRLIYYSQIVNDFQKGDIAEGYSVSREKKESFPLTVTSAQKNPTAFYLCASRRSGNQPQHFGDGTRLSIL.

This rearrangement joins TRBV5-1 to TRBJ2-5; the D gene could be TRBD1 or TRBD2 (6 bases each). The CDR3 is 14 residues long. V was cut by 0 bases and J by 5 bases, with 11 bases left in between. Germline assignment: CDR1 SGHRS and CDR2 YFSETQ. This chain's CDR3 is CASSLGGAEETQYF. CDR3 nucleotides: TGCGCCAGCAGCTTGGGGGGGGCGGAGGAGACCCAGTACTTC.

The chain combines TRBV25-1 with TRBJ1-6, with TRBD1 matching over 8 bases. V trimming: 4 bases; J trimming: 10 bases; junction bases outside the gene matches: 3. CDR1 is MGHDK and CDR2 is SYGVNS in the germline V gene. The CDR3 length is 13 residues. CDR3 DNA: TGTGCCAGCAGTGTCAGGGGGCAGTCACCCCTCCACTTT. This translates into CASSVRGQSPLHF.

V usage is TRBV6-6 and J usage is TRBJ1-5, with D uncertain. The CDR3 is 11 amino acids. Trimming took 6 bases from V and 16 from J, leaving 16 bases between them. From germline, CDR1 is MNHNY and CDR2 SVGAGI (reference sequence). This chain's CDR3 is CASSDRLSFHF. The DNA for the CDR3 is TGTGCCAGCAGCGACCGGTTATCCTTCCATTTT.

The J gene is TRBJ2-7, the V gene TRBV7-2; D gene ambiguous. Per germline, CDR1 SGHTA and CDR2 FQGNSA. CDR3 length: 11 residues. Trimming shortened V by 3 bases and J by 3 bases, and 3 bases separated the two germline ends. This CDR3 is CASSFRYEQYF. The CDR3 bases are TGTGCCAGCAGCTTCCGCTACGAGCAGTACTTC.

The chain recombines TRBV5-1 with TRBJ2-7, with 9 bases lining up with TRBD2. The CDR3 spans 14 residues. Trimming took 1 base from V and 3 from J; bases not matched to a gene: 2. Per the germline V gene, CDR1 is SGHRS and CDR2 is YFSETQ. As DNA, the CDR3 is TGCGCCAGCAGCTTGAGACTAGCGGACTACGAGCAGTACTTC. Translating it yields CASSLRLADYEQYF.

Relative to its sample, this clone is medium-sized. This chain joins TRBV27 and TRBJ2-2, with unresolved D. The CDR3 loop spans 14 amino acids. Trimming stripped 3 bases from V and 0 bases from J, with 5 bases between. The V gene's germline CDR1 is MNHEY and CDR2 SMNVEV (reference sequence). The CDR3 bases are TGTGCCAGCAGTTTGGGCCCGAACACCGGGGAGCTGTTTTTT. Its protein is CASSLGPNTGELFF.

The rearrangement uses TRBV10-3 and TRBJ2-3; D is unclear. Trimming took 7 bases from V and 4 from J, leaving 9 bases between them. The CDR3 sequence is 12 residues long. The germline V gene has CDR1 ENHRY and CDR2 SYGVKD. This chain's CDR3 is CAIKNGADTQYF. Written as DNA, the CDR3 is TGTGCCATCAAAAATGGGGCAGATACGCAGTATTTT.

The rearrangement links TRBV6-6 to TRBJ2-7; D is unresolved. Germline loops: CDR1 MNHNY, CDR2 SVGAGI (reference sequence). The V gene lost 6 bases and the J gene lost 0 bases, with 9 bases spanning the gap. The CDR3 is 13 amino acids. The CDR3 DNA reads TGTGCCAGCAGAGAGACGGGCTCCTACGAGCAGTACTTC. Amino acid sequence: CASRETGSYEQYF.

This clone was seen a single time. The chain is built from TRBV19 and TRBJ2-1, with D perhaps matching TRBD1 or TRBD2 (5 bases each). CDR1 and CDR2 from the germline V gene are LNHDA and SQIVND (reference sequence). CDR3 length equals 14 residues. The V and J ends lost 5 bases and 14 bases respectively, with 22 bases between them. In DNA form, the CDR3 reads TGTGCCAGTAGTCTGGGGACCGAAAGCTCGAACGAGTTCTTC. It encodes CASSLGTESSNEFF.

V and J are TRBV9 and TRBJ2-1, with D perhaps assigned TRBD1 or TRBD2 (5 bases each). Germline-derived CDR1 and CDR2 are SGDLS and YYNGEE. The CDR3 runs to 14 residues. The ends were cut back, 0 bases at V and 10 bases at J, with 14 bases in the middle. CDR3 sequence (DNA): TGTGCCAGCAGCGTAGTAGGGTCAGGGACGGAGCAGTTCTTC. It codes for CASSVVGSGTEQFF.

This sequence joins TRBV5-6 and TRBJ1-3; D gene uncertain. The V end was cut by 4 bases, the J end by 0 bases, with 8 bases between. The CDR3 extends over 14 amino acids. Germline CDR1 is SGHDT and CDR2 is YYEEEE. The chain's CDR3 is CASSLIYSGNTIYF. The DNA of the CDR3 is TGTGCCAGCAGCCTAATTTACTCTGGAAACACCATATATTTT.

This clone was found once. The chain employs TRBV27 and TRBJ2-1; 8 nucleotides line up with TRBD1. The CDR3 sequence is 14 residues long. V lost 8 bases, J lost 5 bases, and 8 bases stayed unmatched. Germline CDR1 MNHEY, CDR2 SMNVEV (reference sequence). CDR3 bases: TGTGCCAGCGCCGGGACAGGATCTAACAATGAGCAGTTCTTC. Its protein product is CASAGTGSNNEQFF.

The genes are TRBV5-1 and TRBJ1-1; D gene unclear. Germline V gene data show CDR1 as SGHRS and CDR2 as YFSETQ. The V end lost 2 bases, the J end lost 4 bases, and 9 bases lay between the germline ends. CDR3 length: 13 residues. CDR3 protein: CASSFEAGTEAFF. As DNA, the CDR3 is TGCGCCAGCAGCTTCGAGGCCGGCACTGAAGCTTTCTTT.

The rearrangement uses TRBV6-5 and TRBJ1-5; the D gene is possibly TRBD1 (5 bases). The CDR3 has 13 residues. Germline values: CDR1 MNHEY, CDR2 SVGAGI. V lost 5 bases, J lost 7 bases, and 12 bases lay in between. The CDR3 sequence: CASSPMRGQPQHF. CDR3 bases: TGTGCCAGCAGTCCCATGCGGGGCCAGCCCCAGCATTTT.

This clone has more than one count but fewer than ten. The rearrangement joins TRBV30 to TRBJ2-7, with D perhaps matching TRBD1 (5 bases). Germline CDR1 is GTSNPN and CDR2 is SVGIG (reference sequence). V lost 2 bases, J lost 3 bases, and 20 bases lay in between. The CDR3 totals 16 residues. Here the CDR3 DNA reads TGTGCCTGGAGTCCAGATACAGGTGTACGATTCTACGAGCAGTACTTC. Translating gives CAWSPDTGVRFYEQYF.

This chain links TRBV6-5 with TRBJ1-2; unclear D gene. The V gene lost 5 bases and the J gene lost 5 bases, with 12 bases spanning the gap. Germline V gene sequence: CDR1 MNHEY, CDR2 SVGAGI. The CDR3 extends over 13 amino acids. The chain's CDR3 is CASSPGRVYGYTF. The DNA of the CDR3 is TGTGCCAGCAGTCCAGGCCGGGTATATGGCTACACCTTC.

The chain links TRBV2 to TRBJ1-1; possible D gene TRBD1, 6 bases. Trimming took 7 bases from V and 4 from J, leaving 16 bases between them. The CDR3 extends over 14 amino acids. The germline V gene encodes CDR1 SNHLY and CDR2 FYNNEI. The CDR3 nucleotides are TGTGCCAGCAACGGTCTTGGGGGCAGCACTGAAGCTTTCTTT. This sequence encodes CASNGLGGSTEAFF.

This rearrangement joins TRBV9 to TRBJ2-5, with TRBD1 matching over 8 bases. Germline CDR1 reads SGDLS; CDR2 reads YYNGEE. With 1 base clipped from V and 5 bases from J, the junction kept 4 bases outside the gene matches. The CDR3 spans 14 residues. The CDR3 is CASSVYYRGETQYF. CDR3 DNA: TGTGCCAGCAGCGTATATTACAGGGGGGAGACCCAGTACTTC.

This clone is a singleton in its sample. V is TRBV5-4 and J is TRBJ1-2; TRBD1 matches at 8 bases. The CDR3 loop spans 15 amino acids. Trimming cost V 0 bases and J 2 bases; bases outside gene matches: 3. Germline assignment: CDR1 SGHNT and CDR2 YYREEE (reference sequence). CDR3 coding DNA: TGTGCCAGCAGCTTGGGGGGGACAGGAAACTATGGCTACACCTTC. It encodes CASSLGGTGNYGYTF.

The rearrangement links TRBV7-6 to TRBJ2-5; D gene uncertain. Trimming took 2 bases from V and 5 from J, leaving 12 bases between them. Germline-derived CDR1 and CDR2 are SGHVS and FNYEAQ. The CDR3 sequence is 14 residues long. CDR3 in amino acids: CASSLILGLETQYF. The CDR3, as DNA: TGTGCCAGCAGCTTAATATTAGGTTTGGAGACCCAGTACTTC.

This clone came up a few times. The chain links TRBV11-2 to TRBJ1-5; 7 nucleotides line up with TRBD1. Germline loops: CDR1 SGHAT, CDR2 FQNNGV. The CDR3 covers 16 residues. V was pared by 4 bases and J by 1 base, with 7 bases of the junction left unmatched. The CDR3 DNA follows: TGTGCCAGCAGCTCCGTACAGGGGAGAAGCAATCAGCCCCAGCATTTT. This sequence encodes CASSSVQGRSNQPQHF.